This T cell receptor beta chain was identified in a study of blood T cell repertoires in COVID-19. The data were produced by immunoSEQ multiplex PCR, yet TCRdb's version contains in-frame clones alone and is incomplete. There are about 170,000 clones in the sample; 74% occur only once, and 2.5% to 3.5% lies in the top ten. CDR1 is MNHEY, CDR2 SVGAGI, per germline. This CDR3 comprises 13 residues. Trimming shortened V by 2 bases and J by 6 bases, and 7 bases separated the two germline ends. This chain joins TRBV6-5 and TRBJ1-4; D is undetermined. Sequencing used peripheral blood. The clonotype comes from a woman over 75 with acute or convalescent COVID-19. The CDR3 DNA sequence: TGTGCCAGCAGTTACACTCTGGATGAAAAACTGTTTTTT. Amino acids: CASSYTLDEKLFF.